Below, 20 T cell receptor beta chains from the same sample are listed, as sequenced in a study of esophageal squamous cell carcinoma under preoperative chemotherapy. TCRdb ran MiXCR on the PCR reads and lists one entry per CDR3 protein. The table has about 9,300 distinct CDR3 sequences, around 48% seen once. Time point reported: after preoperative PTX-NDP chemotherapy. This sample was obtained from a patient given preoperative chemotherapy. The receptors come from a human donor with esophageal squamous cell carcinoma. The donor label of this sample is uncertain.

The V gene is TRBV7-3, the J gene TRBJ2-2; TRBD2 might be the D (6 bases). Germline lookup yields CDR1 SGHTA and CDR2 FQGTGA. The CDR3 consists of 12 residues. Trimming took off 5 bases at V and 6 bases at J, with 7 bases between the two ends. CDR3 protein: CASSTGAGELFF. In nucleotides, the CDR3 is TGTGCCAGCAGCACGGGGGCCGGGGAGCTGTTTTTT.

By proportion, this clonotype is large. The genes are TRBV27 and TRBJ2-1; D is unresolved. Trimming removed 5 bases from V and 0 bases from J, with 8 bases in between. Germline lookup yields CDR1 MNHEY and CDR2 SMNVEV (reference sequence). The CDR3 has 14 amino acids. The CDR3 sequence is CASSHDSSYNEQFF. The CDR3 DNA sequence: TGTGCCAGCAGTCACGATAGCTCCTACAATGAGCAGTTCTTC.

Concerning this clonotype: This may arise from a read error, as a much more abundant clone is one base away. The CDR3 DNA reads TGTACCAGCAGCTTAGCGATAAGGAACACTGAAGCTTTCTTT. Translating gives CTSSLAIRNTEAFF. J is TRBJ1-1 and V is TRBV7-2; D remains ambiguous. Germline-derived CDR1 and CDR2 are SGHTA and FQGNSA. This CDR3 spans 14 amino acids. Trimming took 0 bases from V and 1 from J, leaving 6 bases between them.

By share, this clonotype ranks as medium-sized (0.01 to 0.1%). V usage is TRBV6-1 and J usage is TRBJ1-5; D might be TRBD1 (6 bases). The CDR3 loop spans 15 amino acids. Per germline, CDR1 MNHNS and CDR2 SASEGT. The V and J ends lost 5 bases and 0 bases respectively, with 11 bases between them. The CDR3 sequence: CASSHTGSSNQPQHF. DNA for the CDR3: TGTGCCAGCAGTCATACAGGGTCTAGCAATCAGCCCCAGCATTTT.

Points on this clonotype: An end of the junction does not agree with germline; a read error may underlie this. The V call is TRBV10-3, the J call TRBJ2-5, with 7 bases aligning to TRBD1. Germline loops: CDR1 ENHRY, CDR2 SYGVKD. CDR3 length equals 15 residues. CDR3 region: CAGGLGGRGQETQYF. CDR3 DNA: TGTGCCGGGGGTTTAGGGGGACGCGGACAGGAGACGCAGTATTTC.

This clonotype was seen a handful of times. The V call is TRBV4-1, the J call TRBJ2-5; D call uncertain. The CDR3 contains 12 residues. With 0 bases removed from V and 5 bases from J, the gap between germline ends came to 4 bases. Germline V gene sequence: CDR1 MGHRA, CDR2 YSYEKL. CDR3 protein: CASSQDWETQYF. Written as DNA, the CDR3 is TGCGCCAGCAGCCAAGACTGGGAGACCCAGTACTTC.

This clonotype came up a few times. The chain joins TRBV6-1 to TRBJ2-2; 10 bases are shared with TRBD2. The trim removed 6 bases at V and 3 bases at J, leaving 1 base unmatched. Per germline, CDR1 MNHNS and CDR2 SASEGT. The CDR3 runs 14 residues. The DNA for the CDR3 is TGTGCCAGCAGCACTAGCGGGGACACCGGGGAGCTGTTTTTT. Protein sequence: CASSTSGDTGELFF.

For this clonotype: Relative to the germline gene, one junction end is altered; a read error may explain this. This chain uses TRBV28 with TRBJ2-4; TRBD2 agrees at 9 bases. CDR3 size: 16 residues. Per germline, CDR1 MDHEN and CDR2 SYDVKM. DNA for the CDR3: TGTGCCAGCAGGGGGCGGGGGGGGGGTGACAAAGACATTCAGTACTTC. The encoded protein is CASRGRGGGDKDIQYF.

About this clonotype: The germline gene is not matched at one end of the junction; a read error may be the cause. The chain uses TRBV6-1 and TRBJ1-2; TRBD1 might be the D (6 bases). The germline V gene has CDR1 MNHNS and CDR2 SASEGT. The CDR3 covers 16 residues. This CDR3 reads CASSETEGHLTYGYNF. The CDR3 nucleotides are TGTGCCAGCAGTGAAACTGAGGGACACCTAACATATGGCTACAACTTC.

The sample holds a few counts of this clonotype. This may come from a read error, since a much larger clone is one base off. The chain combines TRBV12-3 or TRBV12-4 with TRBJ2-5, with 13 positions matching TRBD2. With the DNA end fitting TRBJ2-1 better, the J assignment may be wrong. This CDR3 has 18 amino acids. DNA of the CDR3: TGTGCCAGCAGTTTTGGGCACTGGACTAGCGGGAGCCAAGAGACCCAGTTCTTC. Translating gives CASSFGHWTSGSQETQFF.

DNA for the CDR3: TGTGCCAGTAGTATGTACAGCGGTTACGAGCAGTACTTC. This gives the protein CASSMYSGYEQYF. The chain has TRBV19 and TRBJ2-7; a weak D match, TRBD2 (5 bases). V lost 3 bases to trimming and J lost 4 bases, with 10 bases between them. CDR1 LNHDA and CDR2 SQIVND come from the germline V gene (reference sequence). CDR3 length equals 13 residues.

In its sample, this clonotype was seen many times. This CDR3 is CASSLPGSETQFF. Here the CDR3 DNA reads TGTGCCAGCAGCTTACCTGGGTCTGAGACCCAGTTCTTC. The chain links TRBV11-3 to TRBJ2-1; D remains unclear. The CDR3 loop spans 13 amino acids. Germline V gives CDR1 SGHNT, CDR2 YENEEA. V lost 2 bases, J lost 13 bases, and 15 bases lay in between.

This clonotype is medium-sized within its sample. The V call is TRBV7-8, the J call TRBJ2-1; TRBD2 matches at 7 bases. Germline CDR1 SGHVS, CDR2 FQNEAQ. CDR3 length: 16 residues. J gave up 6 bases and V 5 bases, and 13 bases lay outside the gene matches. The CDR3 DNA sequence: TGTGCCAGCAGCCCCCGGCGGCTAGCGGATGCCAATGAGCAGTTCTTC. Its protein is CASSPRRLADANEQFF.

In this sample, this clonotype turned up a few times. CDR3 sequence (DNA): TGCGCCAGCAGCTATACAGGGACCTCCTACGAGCAGTACTTC. Translating gives CASSYTGTSYEQYF. The rearrangement uses TRBV5-1 and TRBJ2-1; a possible D gene is TRBD1 (6 bases). The J call may be faulty, since TRBJ2-7 better matches the DNA end. Germline CDR1 is SGHRS and CDR2 is YFSETQ. The CDR3 covers 14 residues.

This clonotype was seen more than once but under ten times. The V and J genes are TRBV6-1 and TRBJ2-5; 8 bases align to TRBD1. The DNA end favors TRBJ2-7, so the J call may be wrong. CDR1 is MNHNS, CDR2 SASEGT, per germline. The CDR3 contains 14 residues. CDR3 in DNA: TGTGCCAGCAGCCCCGGGACAGGAAGGTACGAGCAGTACTTC. Translated, it gives CASSPGTGRYEQYF.

A word on this clonotype: A junction end diverges from the germline sequence, so it may reflect a read error. The chain recombines TRBV7-3 with TRBJ2-4; possible D gene TRBD2, 9 bases. In germline, CDR1 is SGHTA, CDR2 FQGTGA. The CDR3 has 17 amino acids. CDR3 nucleotide sequence: TGTGCCTTACAGGGGGAGCGCGGGGGGGGTGACCAAGACATCCAGTACTTC. Translation: CALQGERGGGDQDIQYF.

About this clonotype itself: An end of the junction does not agree with germline; a read error may underlie this. This chain connects TRBV7-2 to TRBJ2-2; weak D call: TRBD1 (5 bases). The CDR3 sequence is 13 residues long. Germline CDR1 is SGHTA and CDR2 is FQGNSA. CDR3 region: CAQGAARNGEQFF. CDR3 bases: TGTGCCCAGGGCGCGGCGAGGAACGGTGAGCAGTTTTTC.

The chain uses TRBV6-1 and TRBJ2-5; D is unresolved. The J call may be incorrect, as the DNA end agrees better with TRBJ2-7. Per the germline V gene, CDR1 is MNHNS and CDR2 is SASEGT. The CDR3 consists of 11 residues. The CDR3 nucleotides are TGTGCCAGCAGCACATGGGGCGAGCAGTACTTC. It is translated as CASSTWGEQYF.

The rearrangement joins TRBV2 to TRBJ2-4, with D possibly being TRBD2 (5 bases). Trimming stripped 6 bases from V and 1 base from J, with 16 bases between. Germline V lookup: CDR1 SNHLY, CDR2 FYNNEI. The CDR3 spans 16 residues. CDR3 loop: CASRVGLAWAKNIQYF. The CDR3 bases are TGTGCCAGCAGAGTCGGGCTAGCATGGGCCAAAAACATTCAGTACTTC.

This chain joins TRBV19 and TRBJ2-5, with D maybe TRBD1 (5 bases). The J call may be mistaken, given a closer DNA end match to TRBJ2-1. Germline CDR1 reads LNHDA; CDR2 reads SQIVND (reference sequence). The CDR3 runs 13 residues. The CDR3 DNA follows: TGTGCCAGCGCTACAGGAACTTCGGGCGAGCAGTTCTTC. This encodes CASATGTSGEQFF.